This T cell receptor beta chain was sequenced during a study of cytomegalovirus exposure and HLA in healthy donors. This CDR3 region has 17 residues. Germline loops: CDR1 SGHTA, CDR2 FQGTGA. Trimming left V 5 bases short and J 3 bases short, with 19 bases between. Only a few counts were recorded for this clone. The study ran its PCR with 60 Vbeta and 13 Jbeta primers. Libraries were prepared by immunoSEQ multiplex PCR; TCRdb keeps only in-frame clonotypes and omits some of them. Seen here are more than 100,000 clones, over 65% observed once, and the top ten hold 1.5% to 1.7%. The sequence came from a man in his forties in good health and CMV-seronegative. This rearrangement joins TRBV7-3 to TRBJ2-2; D perhaps matches TRBD2 (7 bases). The sequenced sample consisted of PBMCs. This CDR3 reads CASSPQGAGAHTGELFF. As DNA, the CDR3 is TGTGCCAGCAGCCCGCAAGGCGCGGGGGCCCACACCGGGGAGCTGTTTTTT. The whole variable domain, remainder taken from reference TRBV7-3 and TRBJ2-2, is GAGVSQTPSNKVTEKGKYVELRCDPISGHTALYWYRQSLGQGPEFLIYFQGTGAADDSGLPNDRFFAVRPEGSVSTLKIQRTERGDSAVYLCASSPQGAGAHTGELFFGEGSRLTVL.